A selection of T cell receptor beta chains follows, all from one sample in a study of technical replicates of blood from a handful of donors. Profiled with immunoSEQ multiplex PCR; TCRdb holds only in-frame clones, not every one. This table holds tens of thousands of clones, 96% found once. The sequenced material came from T cells isolated from PBMCs. Source of these receptors: a human donor in good health. The CDR3 runs from the conserved cysteine through the conserved F or W. D genes are given only for firm matches. Clone size appears in some rows only: once, few, many, or a class for an expanded clone.

TRBJ2-1 - TRBV28 13 - CASSVEAVYEQFF TGTGCCAGCAGTGTCGAGGCAGTCTATGAGCAGTTCTTC
TRBJ1-4 - TRBV30 14 - CAWSLGLYSEKLFF TGTGCCTGGAGTCTGGGGCTCTACAGTGAAAAACTGTTTTTT
TRBJ2-7 - TRBV7-3 12 - CASEGSSYEQYF TGTGCCAGCGAGGGCAGCTCCTACGAGCAGTACTTC
TRBJ1-5 TRBD1 TRBV6-6 16 - CASRDRVRGADQPQHF TGTGCCAGCAGGGACAGGGTGAGAGGGGCCGATCAGCCCCAGCATTTT
TRBJ2-7 TRBD2 TRBV9 15 - CASSIGRGLGYEQYF TGTGCCAGCAGCATCGGGAGGGGATTGGGCTACGAGCAGTACTTC
TRBJ2-1 - TRBV10-3 14 - CAISGQSSYNEQFF TGTGCCATCAGTGGACAGAGCTCCTACAATGAGCAGTTCTTC
TRBJ2-2 TRBD1 TRBV7-3 15 - CASSFGTGVTGELFF TGTGCCAGCAGCTTTGGGACAGGAGTTACCGGGGAGCTGTTTTTT
TRBJ2-3 TRBD1 TRBV30 14 - CAWSPGGAGYTQYF TGTGCCTGGTCACCAGGGGGAGCTGGGTATACGCAGTATTTT
TRBJ2-1 - TRBV11-2 12 once CASSRQYNEQFF TGTGCCAGCAGCCGCCAGTACAATGAGCAGTTCTTC
TRBJ1-3 TRBD1 TRBV28 16 once CASRTGGSSSGNTIYF TGTGCCAGTAGGACAGGGGGTTCTAGCTCTGGAAACACCATATATTTT
TRBJ1-5 TRBD1 TRBV4-1 15 - CASSPTGGSNQPQHF TGCGCCAGCAGCCCGACAGGGGGGAGTAATCAGCCCCAGCATTTT
TRBJ2-7 - TRBV30 12 - CAWRTANYEQYF TGTGCCTGGAGGACAGCGAACTACGAGCAGTACTTC
TRBJ2-2 - TRBV1 17 - CTSSQETSGSHTGELFF TGCACCAGCAGCCAAGAGACTAGCGGGAGTCACACCGGGGAGCTGTTTTTT
TRBJ2-2 TRBD2 TRBV4-2 15 once CASSHLAGDSGELFF TGTGCCAGCAGCCACCTAGCGGGAGATAGCGGGGAGCTGTTTTTT
TRBJ2-7 - TRBV5-1 12 - CASTGASGEQYF TGCGCCAGCACAGGGGCCTCGGGCGAGCAGTACTTC
TRBJ2-1 - TRBV29-1 11 - CSPRVVQEQFF TGCAGCCCGAGGGTTGTACAGGAGCAGTTCTTC
TRBJ2-1 - TRBV19 13 - CASSLSSYNEQFF TGTGCCAGTAGTTTGAGCTCCTACAATGAGCAGTTCTTC
TRBJ2-7 - TRBV5-1 13 - CASRNGNSYEQYF TGCGCCAGCAGAAACGGGAACTCCTACGAGCAGTACTTC
TRBJ2-7 TRBD1 TRBV19 14 - CASRGRRGPYEQYF TGTGCCAGTAGGGGTCGCAGGGGGCCCTACGAGCAGTACTTC
TRBJ2-7 - TRBV29-1 13 - CSPGSHTSYEQYF TGCAGCCCCGGGAGTCATACTTCCTACGAGCAGTACTTC
TRBJ2-1 TRBD1 TRBV10-1 15 once CASSGTGGGKNEQFF TGCGCCAGCAGTGGGACAGGGGGCGGCAAGAATGAGCAGTTCTTC
TRBJ2-3 TRBD1 TRBV4-1 15 - CASSQPGQATDTQYF TGCGCCAGCAGCCAACCGGGACAGGCCACAGATACGCAGTATTTT
TRBJ2-1 TRBD2 TRBV4-2 17 - CASSQVGIAGNYNEQFF TGTGCCAGCAGCCAAGTTGGGATAGCGGGGAATTACAATGAGCAGTTCTTC
TRBJ2-7 - TRBV13 13 - CASSATDSYEQYF TGTGCCAGCAGCGCGACAGATTCCTACGAGCAGTACTTC
TRBJ1-1 - TRBV18 15 - CASSPQEGLNTEAFF TGTGCCAGCTCACCACAGGAGGGGCTGAACACTGAAGCTTTCTTT
TRBJ1-1 - TRBV5-6 15 - CASSLGRGANTEAFF TGTGCCAGCAGCTTGGGTCGGGGGGCGAACACTGAAGCTTTCTTT
TRBJ2-5 - TRBV9 14 - CASSVGTGSETQYF TGTGCCAGCAGCGTAGGAACGGGTTCTGAGACCCAGTACTTC
TRBJ1-5 - TRBV19 14 - CASNRVWSNQPQHF TGTGCCAGCAACAGGGTATGGAGCAATCAGCCCCAGCATTTT
TRBJ2-1 - TRBV7-9 12 - CASSPTYNEQFF TGTGCCAGCAGTCCTACCTACAATGAGCAGTTCTTC
TRBJ2-7 TRBD2 TRBV18 17 once CASSPPQGSGSSYEQYF TGTGCCAGCTCACCACCGCAAGGTAGCGGGAGCTCCTACGAGCAGTACTTC
TRBJ1-4 TRBD1 TRBV6-1 15 - CASSDTGGSDEKLFF TGTGCCAGCAGTGATACAGGGGGATCCGATGAAAAACTGTTTTTT
TRBJ1-2 - TRBV19 18 - CASSIADPKIRGSVGYTF TGTGCCAGTAGTATAGCGGACCCCAAAATAAGGGGAAGTGTGGGCTACACCTTC
TRBJ1-5 - TRBV28 14 - CASSLPGSNQPQHF TGTGCCAGCAGTTTACCGGGTAGCAATCAGCCCCAGCATTTT
TRBJ2-2 - TRBV6-6 15 - CASTSRGRFPGELFF TGTGCCAGCACTAGCAGGGGCCGGTTTCCCGGGGAGCTGTTTTTT
TRBJ1-5 - TRBV28 16 - CASSLGLTPLQDLQHF TGTGCCAGCAGTTTAGGACTAACTCCATTACAGGACCTCCAGCATTTT
TRBJ2-3 - TRBV6-5 11 - CATRSTDTQYF TGTGCCACCAGATCAACAGATACGCAGTATTTT
TRBJ2-2 TRBD1 TRBV10-3 16 - CAISDYMGTDTGELFF TGTGCCATCAGTGATTATATGGGGACAGACACCGGGGAGCTGTTTTTT
TRBJ1-1 - TRBV9 16 few CASSVAGLSGDTEAFF TGTGCCAGCAGCGTAGCTGGGTTATCGGGGGACACTGAAGCTTTCTTT
TRBJ2-1 TRBD1 TRBV5-1 16 - CASSLPGQGKDNEQFF TGCGCCAGCAGCCTACCGGGACAGGGAAAGGACAATGAGCAGTTCTTC
TRBJ2-1 - TRBV6-5 14 - CASSYSRQGYKQFF TGTGCCAGCAGTTACTCGCGGCAGGGATACAAGCAGTTCTTC
TRBJ2-4 TRBD1 TRBV5-1 13 - CASSSETGTIQYF TGCGCCAGCAGCTCCGAGACAGGGACCATTCAGTACTTC
TRBJ2-5 TRBD2 TRBV4-2 15 - CASSQASGRGKTQYF TGTGCCAGCAGCCAGGCTAGCGGGAGGGGAAAGACCCAGTACTTC
TRBJ2-2 - TRBV9 17 - CASSESGGTGETGELFF TGTGCCAGCAGCGAAAGCGGGGGGACAGGGGAGACCGGGGAGCTGTTTTTT
TRBJ1-2 TRBD1 TRBV28 13 - CASSLDRGYGYTF TGTGCCAGCAGTTTAGACAGGGGGTATGGCTACACCTTC
TRBJ2-1 - TRBV7-3 12 - CASSSSSHEQFF TGTGCCAGCAGCTCTAGCTCGCATGAGCAGTTCTTC
TRBJ2-1 - TRBV5-6 13 once CASSSNLYNEQFF TGTGCCAGCAGCTCAAACCTATATAATGAGCAGTTCTTC
TRBJ2-7 TRBD2 TRBV7-9 16 once CASSLLREAGLYEQYF TGTGCCAGCAGCTTACTCCGGGAGGCAGGCCTTTACGAGCAGTACTTC
TRBJ1-5 - TRBV7-9 14 - CASSPGGGSQPQHF TGTGCCAGCAGCCCCGGTGGAGGGAGTCAGCCCCAGCATTTT
TRBJ2-2 TRBD1 TRBV7-9 16 - CASSLTDRGLGGELFF TGTGCCAGCAGCTTAACGGACAGGGGGCTAGGTGGGGAGCTGTTTTTT
TRBJ1-2 TRBD1 TRBV14 13 - CASSRQGHYGYTF TGTGCCAGCAGTCGACAGGGGCACTATGGCTACACCTTC
TRBJ1-5 - TRBV28 13 - CASSLRTEQPQHF TGTGCCAGCAGTTTGAGAACTGAGCAGCCCCAGCATTTT
TRBJ2-5 - TRBV28 17 - CASSLAGIREVQETQYF TGTGCCAGCAGTTTAGCCGGGATAAGGGAGGTTCAAGAGACCCAGTACTTC